The T cell receptor (beta chain) described here comes from a study of CD8 T cells in ankylosing spondylitis. TCRdb reanalysed the 5' RACE reads using MiXCR and keeps one entry per CDR3 protein. The sample lists some 200,000 distinct CDR3 sequences; approximately 7.4% were seen once. This clonotype was picked up many times. The antigen remains unidentified. General study points: Disease-linked clones bore a CD8+ phenotype, appearing relatively rarely in peripheral blood. In ankylosing spondylitis blood, a motif of seven to nine highly homologous TCR beta variants appeared characteristic.

CDR3 size: 14 residues. Looked up from germline, CDR1 is SGHTA and CDR2 is FQGTGA. V dropped 2 bases and J dropped 3 bases, with 9 bases sitting between them. The receptor was derived from a male donor with ankylosing spondylitis. The V call is TRBV7-3, the J call TRBJ2-3; D ambiguous. The sample was blood, either unsorted or a sorted T cell fraction (not recorded which). The CDR3 loop is CASSLDARTDTQYF. In DNA, the CDR3 is TGTGCCAGCAGCTTAGACGCCCGAACAGATACGCAGTATTTT.